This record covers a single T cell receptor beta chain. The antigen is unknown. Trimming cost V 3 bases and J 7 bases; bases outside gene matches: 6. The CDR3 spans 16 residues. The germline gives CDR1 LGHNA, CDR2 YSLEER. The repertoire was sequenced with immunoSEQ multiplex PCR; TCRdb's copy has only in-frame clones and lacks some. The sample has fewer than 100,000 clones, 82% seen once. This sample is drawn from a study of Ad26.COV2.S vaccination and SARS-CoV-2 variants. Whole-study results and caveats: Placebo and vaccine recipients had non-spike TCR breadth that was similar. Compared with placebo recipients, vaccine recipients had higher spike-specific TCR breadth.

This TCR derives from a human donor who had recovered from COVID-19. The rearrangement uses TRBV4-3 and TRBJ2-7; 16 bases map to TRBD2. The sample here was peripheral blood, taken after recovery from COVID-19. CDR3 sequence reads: CASSHLGLAGGGEQYF. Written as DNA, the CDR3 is TGCGCCAGCAGCCATTTGGGACTAGCGGGAGGGGGAGAGCAGTACTTC.